Included here is one T cell receptor (beta chain) sequence, with context. Its specificity is unknown. This sample was included in a study of regulatory and conventional T cells in RAG deficiency. Broader study findings: Shorter CDR3s in all patient subsets; >75% Treg-Tconv overlap in Omenn.

The CDR3 is made up of 17 amino acids. Germline CDR1 and CDR2: MNHNS and SASEGT. V was shortened by 0 bases and J by 6 bases, with 20 bases between the two germline ends. The repertoire was sequenced with immunoSEQ multiplex PCR; TCRdb's copy has only in-frame clones and lacks some. The sample shows around 25,000 clones, 95% to 96% of them seen only once. Genomic DNA came from blood conventional CD4+ T cells gated CD25-low CD127-high. Separately, the same data were catalogued under a study of regulatory T cells. According to that study: Amplification used 52 TRBV primers and 13 TRBJ primers.

This chain connects TRBV6-1 to TRBJ1-2; TRBD1 is a possible D gene (6 bases). This receptor was taken from a human donor in good health. The specimen was CD25- CD4+ T cells sorted from blood. The CDR3 loop is CASSEAFRYREGDGYTF. CDR3 DNA sequence: TGTGCCAGCAGTGAAGCGTTTAGGTACAGGGAGGGCGATGGCTACACCTTC.